This T cell receptor (beta chain) came from a study of blood T cell repertoires in COVID-19. At the level of the study: Sources were T cells, B-cell-depleted T cells, or PBMCs; the material itself was cDNA or gDNA.

Assay used: immunoSEQ multiplex PCR; TCRdb lists only in-frame clones, some missing. The sample includes tens of thousands of clones, roughly four fifths of them seen just once. The CDR3 covers 15 residues. V trimming: 10 bases; J trimming: 1 base; junction bases outside the gene matches: 6. CDR1 MNHEY and CDR2 SVGAGI come from the germline V gene. In its sample, this clone was seen a few times. The genes are TRBV6-5 and TRBJ2-6; 8 bases line up with TRBD2. The sample taken for sequencing was peripheral blood. This TCR came from a woman older than 75 with acute or convalescent COVID-19. CDR3 in amino acids: CATQRGGSGANVLTF. The CDR3, as DNA: TGTGCCACCCAACGGGGGGGATCTGGGGCCAACGTCCTGACTTTC.